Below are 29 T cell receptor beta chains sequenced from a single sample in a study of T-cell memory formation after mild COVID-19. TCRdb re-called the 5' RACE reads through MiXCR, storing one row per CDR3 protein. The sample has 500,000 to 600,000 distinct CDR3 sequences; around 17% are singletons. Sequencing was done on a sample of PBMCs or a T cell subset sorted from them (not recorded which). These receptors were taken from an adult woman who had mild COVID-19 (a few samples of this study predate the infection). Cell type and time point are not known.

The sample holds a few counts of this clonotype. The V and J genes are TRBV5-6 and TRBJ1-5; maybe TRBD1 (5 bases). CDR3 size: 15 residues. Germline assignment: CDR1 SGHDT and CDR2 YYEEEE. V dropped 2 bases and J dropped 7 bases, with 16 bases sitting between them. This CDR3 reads CASSFRRDRRQPQHF. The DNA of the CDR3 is TGTGCCAGCAGCTTCCGCCGGGACCGAAGACAGCCCCAGCATTTT.

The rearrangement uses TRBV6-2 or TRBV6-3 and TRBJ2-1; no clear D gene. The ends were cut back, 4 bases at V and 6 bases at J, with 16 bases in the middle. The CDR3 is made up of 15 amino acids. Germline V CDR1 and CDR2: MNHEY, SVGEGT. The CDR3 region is CASSSAAPWPNEQFF. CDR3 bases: TGTGCCAGCAGTTCGGCCGCCCCCTGGCCCAATGAGCAGTTCTTC.

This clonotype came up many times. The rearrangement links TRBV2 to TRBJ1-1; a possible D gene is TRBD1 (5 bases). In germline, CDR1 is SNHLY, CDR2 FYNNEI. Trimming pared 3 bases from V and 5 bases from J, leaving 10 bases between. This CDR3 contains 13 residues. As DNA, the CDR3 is TGTGCCAGCAGTGAGGAGGGGTGGACTGAAGCTTTCTTT. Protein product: CASSEEGWTEAFF.

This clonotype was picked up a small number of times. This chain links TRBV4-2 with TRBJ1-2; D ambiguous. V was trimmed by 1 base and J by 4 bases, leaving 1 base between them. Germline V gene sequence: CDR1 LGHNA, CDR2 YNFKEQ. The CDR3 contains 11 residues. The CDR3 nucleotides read TGTGCCAGCAGCCAAGCCTATGGCTACACCTTC. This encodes CASSQAYGYTF.

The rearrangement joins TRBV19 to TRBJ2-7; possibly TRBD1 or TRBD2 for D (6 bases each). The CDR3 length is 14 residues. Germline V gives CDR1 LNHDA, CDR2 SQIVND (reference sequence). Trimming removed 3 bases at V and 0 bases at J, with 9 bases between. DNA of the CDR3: TGTGCCAGTAGTATTAGGGGGGCCTCCTACGAGCAGTACTTC. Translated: CASSIRGASYEQYF.

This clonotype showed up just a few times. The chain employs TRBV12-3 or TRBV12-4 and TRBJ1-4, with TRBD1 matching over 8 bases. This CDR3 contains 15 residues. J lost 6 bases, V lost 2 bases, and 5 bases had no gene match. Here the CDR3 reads CASSLWQGADEKLFF. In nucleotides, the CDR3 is TGTGCCAGCAGTTTATGGCAGGGGGCGGATGAAAAACTGTTTTTT.

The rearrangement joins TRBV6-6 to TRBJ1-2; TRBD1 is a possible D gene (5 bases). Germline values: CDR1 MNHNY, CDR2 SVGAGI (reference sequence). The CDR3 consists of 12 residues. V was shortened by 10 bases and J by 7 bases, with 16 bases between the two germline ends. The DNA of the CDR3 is TGTGCCACCACGGGGTACGGGACTGGCTACACCTTC. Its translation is CATTGYGTGYTF.

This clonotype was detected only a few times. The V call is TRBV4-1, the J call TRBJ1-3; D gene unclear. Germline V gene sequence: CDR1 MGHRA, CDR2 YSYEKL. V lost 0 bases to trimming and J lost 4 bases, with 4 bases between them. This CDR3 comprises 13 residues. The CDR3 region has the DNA TGCGCCAGCAGCCAAGAACAGGGAAACACCATATATTTT. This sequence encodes CASSQEQGNTIYF.

Here the CDR3 reads CASSQDAVGWVNQPQHF. The CDR3 DNA reads as TGTGCCAGCAGCCAAGATGCGGTTGGATGGGTCAATCAGCCCCAGCATTTT. This chain joins TRBV4-2 and TRBJ1-5; D unclear. Trimming pared 0 bases from V and 3 bases from J, leaving 15 bases between. There are 17 residues in the CDR3. Germline CDR1 and CDR2: LGHNA and YNFKEQ.

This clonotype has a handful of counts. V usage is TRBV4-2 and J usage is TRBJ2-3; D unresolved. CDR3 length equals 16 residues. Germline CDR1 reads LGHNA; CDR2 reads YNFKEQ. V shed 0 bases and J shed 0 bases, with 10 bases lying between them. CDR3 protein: CASSQERTMSTDTQYF. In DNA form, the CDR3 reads TGTGCCAGCAGCCAAGAAAGAACCATGAGCACAGATACGCAGTATTTT.

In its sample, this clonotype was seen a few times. CDR3 sequence reads: CSARASVIGQGGNTEAFF. CDR3 DNA: TGCAGTGCTAGGGCATCGGTAATCGGACAGGGGGGGAACACTGAAGCTTTCTTT. The rearrangement joins TRBV20-1 to TRBJ1-1; 10 positions agree with TRBD1. V gave up 3 bases and J gave up 1 base; unmatched junction bases: 14. This CDR3 has 18 amino acids. Per germline, CDR1 DFQATT and CDR2 SNEGSKA (reference sequence).

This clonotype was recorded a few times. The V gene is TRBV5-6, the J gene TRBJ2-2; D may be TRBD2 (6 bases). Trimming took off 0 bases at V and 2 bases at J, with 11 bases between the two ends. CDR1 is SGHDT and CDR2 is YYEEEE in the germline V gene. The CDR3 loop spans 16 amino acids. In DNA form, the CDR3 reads TGTGCCAGCAGCTTGGGGCCCGCGGGAAACACCGGGGAGCTGTTTTTT. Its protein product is CASSLGPAGNTGELFF. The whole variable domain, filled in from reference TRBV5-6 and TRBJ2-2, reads DAGVTQSPTHLIKTRGQQVTLRCSPKSGHDTVSWYQQALGQGPQFIFQYYEEEERQRGNFPDRFSGHQFPNYSSELNVNALLLGDSALYLCASSLGPAGNTGELFFGEGSRLTVL.

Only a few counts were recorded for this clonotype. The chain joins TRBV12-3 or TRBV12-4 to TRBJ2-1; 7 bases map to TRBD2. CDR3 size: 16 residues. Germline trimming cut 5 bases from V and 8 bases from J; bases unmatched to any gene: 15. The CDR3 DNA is TGTGCCAGCAGTCTTAGGGGAGGGGCAGTCCCGGATGAGCAGTTCTTC. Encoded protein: CASSLRGGAVPDEQFF.

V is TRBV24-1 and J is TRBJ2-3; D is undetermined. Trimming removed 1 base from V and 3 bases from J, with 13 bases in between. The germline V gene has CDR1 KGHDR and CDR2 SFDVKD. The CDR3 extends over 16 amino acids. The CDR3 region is CATSDFPREGTDTQYF. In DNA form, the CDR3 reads TGTGCCACCAGTGATTTCCCCAGAGAAGGTACAGATACGCAGTATTTT.

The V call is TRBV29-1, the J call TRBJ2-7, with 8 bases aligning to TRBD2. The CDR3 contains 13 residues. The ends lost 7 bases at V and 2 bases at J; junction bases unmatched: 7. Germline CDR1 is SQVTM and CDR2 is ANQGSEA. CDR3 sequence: CSEGPGLAYEQYF. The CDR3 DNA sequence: TGCAGCGAGGGACCGGGACTAGCCTACGAGCAGTACTTC.

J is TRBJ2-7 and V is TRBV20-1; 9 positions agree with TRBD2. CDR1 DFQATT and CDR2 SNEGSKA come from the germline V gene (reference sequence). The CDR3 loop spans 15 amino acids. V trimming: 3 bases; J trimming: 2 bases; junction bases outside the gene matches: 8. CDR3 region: CSASGIAGVTYEQYF. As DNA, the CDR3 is TGCAGTGCTAGCGGAATAGCGGGAGTAACCTACGAGCAGTACTTC.

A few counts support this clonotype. The CDR3 spells CASSVAGRGNYNEQFF. In DNA, the CDR3 is TGTGCCAGCAGCGTAGCTGGGAGGGGTAACTACAATGAGCAGTTCTTC. The chain uses TRBV9 and TRBJ2-1, with TRBD2 matching 7 bases. Germline values: CDR1 SGDLS, CDR2 YYNGEE. The CDR3 spans 16 residues. The trim removed 0 bases at V and 3 bases at J, leaving 6 bases unmatched.

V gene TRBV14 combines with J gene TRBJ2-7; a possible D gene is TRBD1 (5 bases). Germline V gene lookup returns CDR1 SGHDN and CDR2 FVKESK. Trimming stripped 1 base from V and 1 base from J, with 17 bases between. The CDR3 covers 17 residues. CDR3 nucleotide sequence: TGTGCCAGCAGCCAAGGACTCGGCAGGGCACTATCCTACGAGCAGTACTTC. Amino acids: CASSQGLGRALSYEQYF. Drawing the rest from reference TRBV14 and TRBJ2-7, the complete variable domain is EAGVTQFPSHSVIEKGQTVTLRCDPISGHDNLYWYRRVMGKEIKFLLHFVKESKQDESGMPNNRFLAERTGGTYSTLKVQPAELEDSGVYFCASSQGLGRALSYEQYFGPGTRLTVT.

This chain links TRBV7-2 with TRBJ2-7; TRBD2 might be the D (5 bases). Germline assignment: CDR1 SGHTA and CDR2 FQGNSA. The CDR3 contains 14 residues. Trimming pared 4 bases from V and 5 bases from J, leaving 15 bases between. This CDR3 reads CASSYEGARDEQYF. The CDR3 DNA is TGTGCCAGCAGCTATGAGGGAGCCAGAGACGAGCAGTACTTC.

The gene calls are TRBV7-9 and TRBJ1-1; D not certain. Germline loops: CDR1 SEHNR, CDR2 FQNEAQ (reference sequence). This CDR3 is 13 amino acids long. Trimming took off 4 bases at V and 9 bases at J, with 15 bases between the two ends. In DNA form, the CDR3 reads TGTGCCAGCAGCTCTTCTGACGGATCAAAAGCTTTCTTT. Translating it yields CASSSSDGSKAFF.

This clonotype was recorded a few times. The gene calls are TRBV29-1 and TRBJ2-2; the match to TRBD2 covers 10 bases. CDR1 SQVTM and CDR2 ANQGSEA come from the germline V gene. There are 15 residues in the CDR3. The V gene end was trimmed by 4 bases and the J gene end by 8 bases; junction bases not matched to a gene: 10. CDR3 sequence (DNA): TGCAGCGTTGGAAAAGCGGGAGGGCCGGCTGGGGAGCTGTTTTTT. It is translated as CSVGKAGGPAGELFF.

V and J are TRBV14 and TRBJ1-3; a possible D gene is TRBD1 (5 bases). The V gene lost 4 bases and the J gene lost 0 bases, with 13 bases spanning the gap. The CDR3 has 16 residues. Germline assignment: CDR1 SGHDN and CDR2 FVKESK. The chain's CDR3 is CASSRRGARSGNTIYF. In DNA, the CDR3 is TGTGCCAGCAGCCGACGAGGGGCCCGCTCTGGAAACACCATATATTTT.

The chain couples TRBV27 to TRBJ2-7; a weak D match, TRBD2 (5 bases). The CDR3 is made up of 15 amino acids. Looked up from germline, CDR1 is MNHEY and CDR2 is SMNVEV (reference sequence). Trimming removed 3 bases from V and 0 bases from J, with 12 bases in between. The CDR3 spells CASSFKASSSYEQYF. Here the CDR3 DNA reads TGTGCCAGCAGTTTCAAGGCTAGCAGCTCCTACGAGCAGTACTTC.

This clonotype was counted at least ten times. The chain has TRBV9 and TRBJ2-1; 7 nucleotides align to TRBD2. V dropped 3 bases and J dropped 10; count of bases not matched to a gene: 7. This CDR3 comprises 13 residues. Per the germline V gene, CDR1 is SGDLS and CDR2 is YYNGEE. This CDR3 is CASSAWDYDEQFF. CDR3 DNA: TGTGCCAGCAGCGCCTGGGACTATGACGAGCAGTTCTTC.

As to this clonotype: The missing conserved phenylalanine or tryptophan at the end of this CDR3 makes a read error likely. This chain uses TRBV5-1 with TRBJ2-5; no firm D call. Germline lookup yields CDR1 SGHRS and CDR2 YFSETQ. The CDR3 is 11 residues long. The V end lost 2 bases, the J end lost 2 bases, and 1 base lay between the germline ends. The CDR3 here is CASSFQETQYL. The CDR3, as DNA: TGCGCCAGCAGCTTTCAAGAGACCCAGTACTTA.

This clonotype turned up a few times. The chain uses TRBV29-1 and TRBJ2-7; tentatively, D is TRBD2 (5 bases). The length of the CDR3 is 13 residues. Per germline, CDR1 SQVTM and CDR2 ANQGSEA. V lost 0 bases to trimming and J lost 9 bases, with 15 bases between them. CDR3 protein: CSVEDQVTTRQYF. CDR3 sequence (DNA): TGCAGCGTTGAAGATCAAGTGACTACGAGGCAGTACTTC.

CDR3 DNA sequence: TGTGCCAGCAGTGAGGCCACGTTGGTTCCTGAAGCTTTCTTT. This codes for CASSEATLVPEAFF. This sequence joins TRBV25-1 and TRBJ1-1; no reliable D call. Trimming took 3 bases from V and 6 from J, leaving 14 bases between them. The CDR3 totals 14 residues. Germline assignment: CDR1 MGHDK and CDR2 SYGVNS.

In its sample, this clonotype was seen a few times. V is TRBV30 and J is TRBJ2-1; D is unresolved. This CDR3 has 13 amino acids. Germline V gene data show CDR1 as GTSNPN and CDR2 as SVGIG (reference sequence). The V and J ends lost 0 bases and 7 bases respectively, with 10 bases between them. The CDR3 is CAWSVGEPNEQFF. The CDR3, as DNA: TGTGCCTGGAGTGTAGGTGAACCGAATGAGCAGTTCTTC.

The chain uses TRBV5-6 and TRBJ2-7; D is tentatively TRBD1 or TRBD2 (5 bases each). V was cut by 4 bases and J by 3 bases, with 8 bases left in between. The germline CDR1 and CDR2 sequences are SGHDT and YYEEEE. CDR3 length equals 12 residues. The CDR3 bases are TGTGCCAGCAGCAGGGACCTCTACGAGCAGTACTTC. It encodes CASSRDLYEQYF.